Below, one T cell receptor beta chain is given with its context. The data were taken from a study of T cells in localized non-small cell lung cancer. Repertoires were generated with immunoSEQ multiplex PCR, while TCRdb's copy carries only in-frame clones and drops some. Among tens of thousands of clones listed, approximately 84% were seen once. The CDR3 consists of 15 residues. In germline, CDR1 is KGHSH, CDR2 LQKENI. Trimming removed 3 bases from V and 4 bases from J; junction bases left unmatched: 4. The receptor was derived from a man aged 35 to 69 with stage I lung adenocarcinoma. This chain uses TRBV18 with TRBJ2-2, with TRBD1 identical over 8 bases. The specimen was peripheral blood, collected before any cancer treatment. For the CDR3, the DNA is TGTGCCAGCTCACCGTCAGGGGGCGTCACCGGGGAGCTGTTTTTT. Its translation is CASSPSGGVTGELFF.